This TCR beta chain was obtained from a study of cytomegalovirus exposure and HLA in healthy donors. With V trimmed by 4 bases and J by 7 bases, 8 bases remained unmatched. CDR3 size: 15 residues. Germline loops: CDR1 MDHEN, CDR2 SYDVKM. Findings of the study overall: Upon later analysis, TCR association rates were observed to vary by HLA locus, being highest for DRB1 and lowest for HLA-C.

PCR employed 60 Vbeta and 13 Jbeta primers. Sequenced by immunoSEQ multiplex PCR; TCRdb stores in-frame clones only, minus some. The table shows around 120,000 clones, with around three quarters occurring only once. As to this clone: What it binds is unknown.

V gene TRBV28 combines with J gene TRBJ1-4, with 8 positions matching TRBD1. The sample comprised PBMCs. This TCR derives from a woman aged 25 to 39 in good health and CMV-seropositive. The CDR3 here is CASSSRTGKREKLFF. CDR3 coding DNA: TGTGCCAGCAGTTCAAGGACAGGGAAGCGTGAAAAACTGTTTTTT.